This passage covers 22 T cell receptor beta chains from one sample sequenced in a study of response to subunit inactivated influenza vaccine. TCRdb fed the RT-PCR reads into MiXCR, producing one record per CDR3 protein. The sample contains 750,000 to 850,000 distinct CDR3 sequences, about a fifth of which appear only once. This specimen consisted of PBMCs from blood, obtained 5 days after vaccination. These receptor sequences come from a man aged 50 to 59 who received an inactivated influenza vaccine.

The V call is TRBV30, the J call TRBJ2-1, with D hard to call. Germline V gene lookup returns CDR1 GTSNPN and CDR2 SVGIG (reference sequence). The CDR3 sequence is 14 residues long. V was trimmed by 5 bases and J by 2 bases, leaving 13 bases between them. CDR3 DNA: TGTGCCTGGGGCCCGGGCCCCCCCTACAATGAGCAGTTCTTC. Residues: CAWGPGPPYNEQFF.

The chain is built from TRBV4-3 and TRBJ1-3; unclear D gene. There are 17 residues in the CDR3. V lost 3 bases to trimming and J lost 0 bases, with 15 bases between them. CDR1 and CDR2 from the germline V gene are LGHNA and YSLEER. As DNA, the CDR3 is TGCGCCAGCAGCCACGGGTCGGGTAGAGTCTCTGGAAACACCATATATTTT. Translated: CASSHGSGRVSGNTIYF.

The chain is built from TRBV5-1 and TRBJ2-7; either TRBD1 or TRBD2 may supply D (6 bases each). The CDR3 covers 15 residues. Germline loops: CDR1 SGHRS, CDR2 YFSETQ. V was trimmed by 4 bases and J by 1 base, leaving 15 bases between them. The CDR3 sequence is CASSGVSGASYEQYF. The CDR3 nucleotides are TGCGCCAGCAGCGGGGTCTCGGGGGCATCCTACGAGCAGTACTTC.

This chain links TRBV6-1 with TRBJ2-1; 10 bases agree with TRBD1. CDR1 is MNHNS, CDR2 SASEGT, per germline. The V segment lost 7 bases and the J segment 4 bases; nucleotides outside the gene matches: 7. This CDR3 has 15 residues. The CDR3 here is CASTSGTGAYNEQFF. In DNA, the CDR3 is TGTGCCAGCACCTCCGGGACAGGGGCTTACAATGAGCAGTTCTTC.

The chain employs TRBV24-1 and TRBJ2-1; 10 nucleotides line up with TRBD2. The CDR3 length is 18 residues. Germline V gene lookup returns CDR1 KGHDR and CDR2 SFDVKD. Germline trimming cut 3 bases from V and 4 bases from J; bases unmatched to any gene: 11. The CDR3 protein is CATSDGYRTSGHYNEQFF. The CDR3 nucleotides are TGTGCCACCAGTGATGGGTACAGGACTAGCGGACATTACAATGAGCAGTTCTTC.

The V call is TRBV15, the J call TRBJ2-1; 8 nucleotides agree with TRBD2. Trimming cost V 3 bases and J 4 bases; bases outside gene matches: 5. CDR3 length equals 15 residues. Germline CDR1 LNHNV, CDR2 YYDKDF (reference sequence). CDR3 protein: CATSSGTRVYNEQFF. The CDR3 nucleotides read TGTGCCACCAGCAGCGGGACTAGAGTTTACAATGAGCAGTTCTTC.

This clonotype has just a few counts. The CDR3 DNA reads TGCAGTGCTAAAACTAGCGGGGGTTTCTCCTACGAGCAGTACTTC. Amino acid sequence: CSAKTSGGFSYEQYF. The V and J genes are TRBV20-1 and TRBJ2-7; the match to TRBD2 covers 11 bases. The J segment lost 0 bases and the V segment lost 4 bases, leaving 5 bases of the junction unmatched. The germline V gene has CDR1 DFQATT and CDR2 SNEGSKA (reference sequence). The CDR3 loop spans 15 amino acids.

This chain links TRBV5-8 with TRBJ2-5; the match to TRBD2 covers 14 bases. The CDR3 runs 17 residues. Trimming took 4 bases from V and 4 from J; bases not matched to a gene: 9. Germline CDR1 reads SGHTS; CDR2 reads YDEGEE. In DNA form, the CDR3 reads TGTGCCAGCAGCCACGGGACTAGCGGGAGTATTATAGAGACCCAGTACTTC. It specifies CASSHGTSGSIIETQYF.

This chain connects TRBV5-1 to TRBJ2-1, with TRBD1 matching 8 bases. Looked up from germline, CDR1 is SGHRS and CDR2 is YFSETQ. The V and J ends lost 4 bases and 0 bases, in that order; junction bases with no gene match: 6. CDR3 length equals 16 residues. DNA for the CDR3: TGCGCCAGCAGCAACACAGGGGGAAGCTCCTACAATGAGCAGTTCTTC. Translated: CASSNTGGSSYNEQFF.

The rearrangement links TRBV15 to TRBJ1-1; perhaps TRBD1 as D (6 bases). With 2 bases removed from V and 6 bases from J, the gap between germline ends came to 13 bases. CDR1 and CDR2 from the germline V gene are LNHNV and YYDKDF (reference sequence). The CDR3 spans 14 residues. Here the CDR3 reads CATSRPKGGPEAFF. The CDR3 coding sequence is TGTGCCACCAGCAGACCGAAGGGGGGCCCTGAAGCTTTCTTT.

This clonotype came up a few times. J is TRBJ2-3 and V is TRBV10-3; 12 bases agree with TRBD2. Germline V CDR1 and CDR2: ENHRY, SYGVKD. The V segment lost 2 bases and the J segment 0 bases; nucleotides outside the gene matches: 12. The CDR3 consists of 20 residues. CDR3 amino acids: CAISEPRGLAGPYSTDTQYF. In nucleotides, the CDR3 is TGTGCCATCAGTGAGCCCCGAGGACTAGCGGGACCCTACAGCACAGATACGCAGTATTTT.

The chain has TRBV4-2 and TRBJ2-7, with D tentatively TRBD2 (6 bases). Germline V lookup: CDR1 LGHNA, CDR2 YNFKEQ. Trimming removed 0 bases at V and 4 bases at J, with 10 bases between. The CDR3 runs to 14 residues. The CDR3 region has the DNA TGTGCCAGCAGCCAAGATCCTGGAGGGTACGAGCAGTACTTC. This encodes CASSQDPGGYEQYF.

J is TRBJ2-5 and V is TRBV9; D gene unclear. Trimming cost V 0 bases and J 2 bases, with 11 bases left between them. This CDR3 spans 15 amino acids. Per the germline V gene, CDR1 is SGDLS and CDR2 is YYNGEE. CDR3 DNA sequence: TGTGCCAGCAGCGTAGCCGGGCTCCTTCAAGAGACCCAGTACTTC. Translation: CASSVAGLLQETQYF.

This clonotype was seen more than once but under ten times. The rearrangement joins TRBV5-5 to TRBJ2-4; D gene uncertain. The CDR3 covers 15 residues. CDR1 SGHKS and CDR2 YYEKEE come from the germline V gene (reference sequence). Trimming cost V 4 bases and J 7 bases, with 18 bases left between them. For the CDR3, the DNA is TGTGCCAGCAGCCATTTCGGAAGCGAAAGCAACATTCAGTACTTC. This sequence encodes CASSHFGSESNIQYF.

This clonotype was detected ten times or more. This rearrangement joins TRBV3-1 to TRBJ2-7; 11 bases are a match to TRBD2. CDR3 length: 19 amino acids. V lost 0 bases to trimming and J lost 2 bases; unmatched junction nucleotides: 12. The germline CDR1 and CDR2 sequences are LGHDT and YNNKEL (reference sequence). CDR3 in DNA: TGTGCCAGCAGCCAAGATCCTCGGGCTAGCGGGAGGTCGACCTACGAGCAGTACTTC. Encoded protein: CASSQDPRASGRSTYEQYF.

This chain connects TRBV27 to TRBJ2-5; the match to TRBD1 covers 8 bases. CDR1 MNHEY and CDR2 SMNVEV come from the germline V gene (reference sequence). J lost 5 bases, V lost 6 bases, and 11 bases had no gene match. The CDR3 spans 15 residues. CDR3 in amino acids: CASRDPGQGPETQYF. The CDR3 DNA sequence: TGTGCCAGCAGGGACCCCGGACAGGGTCCCGAGACCCAGTACTTC.

The V and J genes are TRBV11-3 and TRBJ2-2; 7 nucleotides align to TRBD1. The CDR3 extends over 15 amino acids. Germline V gene lookup returns CDR1 SGHNT and CDR2 YENEEA. The V gene end was trimmed by 5 bases and the J gene end by 3 bases; junction bases not matched to a gene: 6. The chain's CDR3 is CASSSRGSDTGELFF. For the CDR3, the DNA is TGTGCCAGCAGCAGCAGGGGGTCGGACACCGGGGAGCTGTTTTTT.

This clonotype was observed at least ten times. The chain carries TRBV20-1 and TRBJ2-2; D gene uncertain. Germline-derived CDR1 and CDR2 are DFQATT and SNEGSKA (reference sequence). V lost 6 bases, J lost 6 bases, and 17 bases lay in between. The CDR3 is made up of 14 amino acids. The DNA for the CDR3 is TGCAGTGCCAAAAGTCACTCTCAGTCCGGGGAGCTGTTTTTT. It is translated as CSAKSHSQSGELFF.

Concerning this clonotype itself: Since the CDR3 does not end with the conserved phenylalanine or tryptophan, this likely comes from a read error. The chain recombines TRBV7-7 with TRBJ1-5, with 8 bases identical to TRBD1. CDR1 is SSHAT, CDR2 FNYEAQ, per germline (reference sequence). The CDR3 contains 17 residues. CDR3 in DNA: TGTGCTAGCAGCTTAAATCATGGGACAGGAGAAGGTCAGCCCCAGCATTCT. This codes for CASSLNHGTGEGQPQHS.

The chain uses TRBV18 and TRBJ1-1; no clear D. Germline CDR1 and CDR2: KGHSH and LQKENI. The ends were cut back, 3 bases at V and 4 bases at J, with 9 bases in the middle. This CDR3 region has 13 residues. CDR3 sequence reads: CASSPNESTEAFF. The CDR3 coding sequence is TGTGCCAGCTCACCTAATGAGAGCACTGAAGCTTTCTTT. Full variable domain (rest looked up from reference TRBV18 and TRBJ1-1): NAGVMQNPRHLVRRRGQEARLRCSPMKGHSHVYWYRQLPEEGLKFMVYLQKENIIDESGMPKERFSAEFPKEGPSILRIQQVVRGDSAAYFCASSPNESTEAFFGQGTRLTVV.

V is TRBV18 and J is TRBJ2-3; D unresolved. The CDR3 consists of 14 residues. Trimming cost V 2 bases and J 2 bases, with 8 bases left between them. From germline, CDR1 is KGHSH and CDR2 LQKENI. As DNA, the CDR3 is TGTGCCAGCTCACCAGATACCCACACAGATACGCAGTATTTT. This codes for CASSPDTHTDTQYF. Full variable domain (missing parts from reference TRBV18 and TRBJ2-3): NAGVMQNPRHLVRRRGQEARLRCSPMKGHSHVYWYRQLPEEGLKFMVYLQKENIIDESGMPKERFSAEFPKEGPSILRIQQVVRGDSAAYFCASSPDTHTDTQYFGPGTRLTVL.

This clonotype has just a few counts. CDR3 coding DNA: TGTGCCAGCAGTGCCCCCTACAATGAGCAGTTCTTC. It codes for CASSAPYNEQFF. V is TRBV25-1 and J is TRBJ2-1; D is unresolved. The V gene lost 4 bases and the J gene lost 2 bases, with 3 bases spanning the gap. This CDR3 is built from 12 residues. CDR1 and CDR2 from the germline V gene are MGHDK and SYGVNS.